This record concerns one TCR beta chain sequence. The antigen remains unidentified. In germline, CDR1 is ENHRY, CDR2 SYGVKD. Trimming removed 6 bases at V and 5 bases at J, with 8 bases between. This CDR3 region has 12 residues. The sample originates from a study of T cell repertoires in cytomegalovirus infection. Findings and caveats of the study: Cumulative public TCR beta family frequency identified carriers of CMV plus the relevant HLA. The ex vivo response showed dominance by HLA-C-restricted CMV-specific TCR beta clonotypes.

One entry per CDR3 protein, called by TCRdb with MiXCR from the reads. The sample yields about a million distinct CDR3 sequences, 30% to 40% seen once. The rearrangement uses TRBV10-3 and TRBJ2-1; D gene unclear. This TCR derives from a human donor in good health (CMV status not recorded). Some clones in this sample may be carry-over from other donors' samples. The sample consisted of cultured CD8+ T cells from PBMCs, taken from culture after CMV antigen stimulation. The CDR3: CAIRKVDNEQFF. Written as DNA, the CDR3 is TGTGCCATCAGAAAAGTAGACAATGAGCAGTTCTTC.